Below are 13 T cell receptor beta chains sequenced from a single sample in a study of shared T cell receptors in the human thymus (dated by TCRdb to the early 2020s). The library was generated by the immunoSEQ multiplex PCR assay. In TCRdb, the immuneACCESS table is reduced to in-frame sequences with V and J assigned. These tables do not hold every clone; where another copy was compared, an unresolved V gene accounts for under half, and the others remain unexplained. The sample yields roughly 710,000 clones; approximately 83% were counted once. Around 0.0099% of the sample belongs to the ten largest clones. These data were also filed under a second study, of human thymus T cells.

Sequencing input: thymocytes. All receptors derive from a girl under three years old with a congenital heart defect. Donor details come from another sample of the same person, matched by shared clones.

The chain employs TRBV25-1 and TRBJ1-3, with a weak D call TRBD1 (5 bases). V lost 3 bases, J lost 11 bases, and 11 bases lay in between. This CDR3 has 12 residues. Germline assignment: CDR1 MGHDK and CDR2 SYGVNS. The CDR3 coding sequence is TGTGCCAGCAGTGAGAGATTGGGGCCCATATATTTT. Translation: CASSERLGPIYF.

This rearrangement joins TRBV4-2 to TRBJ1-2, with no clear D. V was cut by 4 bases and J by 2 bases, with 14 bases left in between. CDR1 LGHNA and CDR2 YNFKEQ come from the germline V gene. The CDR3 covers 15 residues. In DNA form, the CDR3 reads TGTGCCAGCAGCCCAACACTAACTTCCAACTATGGCTACACCTTC. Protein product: CASSPTLTSNYGYTF.

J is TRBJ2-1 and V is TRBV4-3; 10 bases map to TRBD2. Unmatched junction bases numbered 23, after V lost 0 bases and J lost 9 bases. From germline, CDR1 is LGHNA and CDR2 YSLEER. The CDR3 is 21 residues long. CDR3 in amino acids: CASSQDNVLAGAFWDNREQFF. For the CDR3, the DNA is TGCGCCAGCAGCCAAGATAATGTTCTAGCGGGGGCCTTCTGGGACAATCGTGAGCAGTTCTTC.

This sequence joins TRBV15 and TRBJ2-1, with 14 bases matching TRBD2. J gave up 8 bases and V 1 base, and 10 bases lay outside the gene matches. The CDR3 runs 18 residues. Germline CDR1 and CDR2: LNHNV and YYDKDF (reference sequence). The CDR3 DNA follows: TGTGCCACCAGCAGAGGTATAAGACTAGCGGGGGGGGGCGATGAGCAGTTCTTC. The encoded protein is CATSRGIRLAGGGDEQFF.

In DNA form, the CDR3 reads TGTGCCAGCAGCTCGACAGGCCTCCCCTCTGGAAACACCATATATTTT. Translated: CASSSTGLPSGNTIYF. V gene TRBV9 combines with J gene TRBJ1-3; D is possibly TRBD1 (6 bases). This CDR3 is 16 amino acids long. With 4 bases removed from V and 0 bases from J, the gap between germline ends came to 14 bases. CDR1 is SGDLS and CDR2 is YYNGEE in the germline V gene.

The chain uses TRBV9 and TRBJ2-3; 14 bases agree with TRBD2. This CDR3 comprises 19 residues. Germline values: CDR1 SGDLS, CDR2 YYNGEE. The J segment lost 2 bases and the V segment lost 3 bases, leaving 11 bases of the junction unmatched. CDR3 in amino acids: CASSARLAGGEKSTDTQYF. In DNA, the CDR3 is TGTGCCAGCAGCGCGAGACTAGCGGGGGGGGAAAAATCCACAGATACGCAGTATTTT. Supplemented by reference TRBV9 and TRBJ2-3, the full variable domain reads DSGVTQTPKHLITATGQRVTLRCSPRSGDLSVYWYQQSLDQGLQFLIQYYNGEERAKGNILERFSAQQFPDLHSELNLSSLELGDSALYFCASSARLAGGEKSTDTQYFGPGTRLTVL.

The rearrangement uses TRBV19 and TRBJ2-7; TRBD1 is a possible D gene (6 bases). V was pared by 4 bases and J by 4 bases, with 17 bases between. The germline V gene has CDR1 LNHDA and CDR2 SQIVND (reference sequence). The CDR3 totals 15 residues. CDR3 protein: CASSTGHQGLYEQYF. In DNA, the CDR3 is TGTGCCAGTAGTACGGGACACCAGGGCCTGTACGAGCAGTACTTC. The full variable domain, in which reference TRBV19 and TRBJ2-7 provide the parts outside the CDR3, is DGGITQSPKYLFRKEGQNVTLSCEQNLNHDAMYWYRQDPGQGLRLIYYSQIVNDFQKGDIAEGYSVSREKKESFPLTVTSAQKNPTAFYLCASSTGHQGLYEQYFGPGTRLTVT.

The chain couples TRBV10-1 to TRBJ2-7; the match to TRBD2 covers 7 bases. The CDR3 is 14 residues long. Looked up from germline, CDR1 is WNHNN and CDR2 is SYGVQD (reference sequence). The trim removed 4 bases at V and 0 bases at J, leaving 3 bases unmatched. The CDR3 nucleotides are TGCGCCAGCAGTGGGGAGGGGAGCTCCTACGAGCAGTACTTC. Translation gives CASSGEGSSYEQYF.

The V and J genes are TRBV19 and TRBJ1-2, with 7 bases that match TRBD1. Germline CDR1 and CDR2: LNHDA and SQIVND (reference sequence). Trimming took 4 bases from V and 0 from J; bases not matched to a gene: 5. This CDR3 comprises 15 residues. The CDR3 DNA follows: TGTGCCAGTAGTACTACAGGGGACACTAACTATGGCTACACCTTC. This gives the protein CASSTTGDTNYGYTF.

The CDR3 nucleotides read TGTGCCAGCAGTGAAGCGGGAGGGCCTACTTTGGGATCCACAGATACGCAGTATTTT. Encoded protein: CASSEAGGPTLGSTDTQYF. The chain combines TRBV2 with TRBJ2-3, with 7 bases lining up with TRBD2. This CDR3 contains 19 residues. CDR1 is SNHLY, CDR2 FYNNEI, per germline. The junction had 14 bases not matched to a gene; V was cut back by 0 bases and J by 2 bases. Supplemented by reference TRBV2 and TRBJ2-3, the full variable domain reads EPEVTQTPSHQVTQMGQEVILRCVPISNHLYFYWYRQILGQKVEFLVSFYNNEISEKSEIFDDQFSVERPDGSNFTLKIRSTKLEDSAMYFCASSEAGGPTLGSTDTQYFGPGTRLTVL.

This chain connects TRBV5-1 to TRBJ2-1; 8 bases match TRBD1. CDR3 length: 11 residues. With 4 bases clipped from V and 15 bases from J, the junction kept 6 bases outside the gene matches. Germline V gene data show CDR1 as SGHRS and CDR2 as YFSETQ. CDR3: CASSPHRGWFF. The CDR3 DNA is TGCGCCAGCAGCCCCCACAGGGGGTGGTTCTTC.

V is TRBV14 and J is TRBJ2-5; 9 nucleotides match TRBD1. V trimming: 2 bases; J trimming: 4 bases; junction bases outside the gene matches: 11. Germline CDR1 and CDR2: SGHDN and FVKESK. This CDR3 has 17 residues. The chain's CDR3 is CASSQPRTGDGGETQYF. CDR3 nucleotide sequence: TGTGCCAGCAGCCAACCCCGGACAGGGGACGGGGGAGAGACCCAGTACTTC.

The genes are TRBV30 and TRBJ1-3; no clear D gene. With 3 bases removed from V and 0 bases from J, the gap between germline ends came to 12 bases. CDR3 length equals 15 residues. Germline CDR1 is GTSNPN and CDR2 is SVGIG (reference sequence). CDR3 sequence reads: CAWSPDCCSGNTIYF. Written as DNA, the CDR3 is TGTGCCTGGAGCCCCGACTGTTGCTCTGGAAACACCATATATTTT.